This entry concerns a single T cell receptor (beta chain). Its antigen is as yet unknown. V shed 4 bases and J shed 4 bases, with 9 bases lying between them. This CDR3 region has 13 residues. Germline V gene sequence: CDR1 LGHNA, CDR2 YNFKEQ. Primers used in a second PCR of about 7 to 12 cycles were a sample-barcoded 5' primer and a J-beta primer mix. Sequencing recovered at least 2.5 million CDR3-containing paired-end reads from each sample. TCRdb processed the 5' RACE reads anew with MiXCR; each CDR3 protein has one entry. The table records over 1.5 million distinct CDR3 sequences, approximately 50% of them present only once. The amount of total RNA extracted per sample was at least 5 micrograms. These data originate in a study of blood T cells in healthy people across ages. Study findings and constraints: The long-lived group displayed more naive CD4+ cells, plus higher diversity, than the aged donors did. Naive T cell percentage strongly correlated with TCR beta diversity.

The rearrangement uses TRBV4-2 and TRBJ2-3, with D tentatively TRBD2 (6 bases). The source material was blood. This receptor was identified in a woman aged 40 to 49 in good health. The CDR3 loop is CASSPGTPDTQYF. CDR3 nucleotides: TGTGCCAGCAGCCCCGGGACTCCAGATACGCAGTATTTT.